Below, 29 T cell receptor beta chains from the same sample are listed, as sequenced in a study of cytomegalovirus exposure and HLA in healthy donors (dated by TCRdb to about 2017). Receptor amplification or capture employed the immunoSEQ multiplex PCR assay. A mixture of 60 forward primers for TCR Vbeta segments and 13 reverse primers for TCR Jbeta segments was used in the multiplex PCR. TCRdb's version of the immuneACCESS table is confined to in-frame rearrangements and falls short of the full clone set. An unresolved V gene accounts for under half of the shortfall where checked; the remainder is of unknown origin. The sample profile shows 170,000 or so clones; 77% of them were found once. 1.2% to 1.5% of the sample goes to the ten largest clones. Sequenced input: PBMCs. Source of these receptors: a woman aged 25 to 39 in good health and CMV-seropositive.

The rearrangement links TRBV4-1 to TRBJ2-2; weak D call: TRBD1 (5 bases). Germline CDR1 MGHRA, CDR2 YSYEKL. V was cut by 1 base and J by 7 bases, with 7 bases left in between. The CDR3 loop spans 13 amino acids. The CDR3 region is CASSQGGVGELFF. The CDR3 DNA follows: TGCGCCAGCAGCCAAGGGGGCGTCGGGGAGCTGTTTTTT.

The V gene is TRBV6-1, the J gene TRBJ2-3; 7 bases fit TRBD2. Germline trimming cut 3 bases from V and 0 bases from J; bases unmatched to any gene: 12. This CDR3 contains 18 residues. Germline values: CDR1 MNHNS, CDR2 SASEGT. CDR3 coding DNA: TGTGCCAGCAGTGATCGCACTAGCGCCTTGGGGAGCACAGATACGCAGTATTTT. Translated, it gives CASSDRTSALGSTDTQYF.

The V call is TRBV5-5, the J call TRBJ2-1, with 7 bases aligning to TRBD1. The CDR3 is made up of 15 amino acids. The V and J ends lost 4 bases and 3 bases, in that order; junction bases with no gene match: 7. The germline V gene encodes CDR1 SGHKS and CDR2 YYEKEE (reference sequence). The CDR3 protein is CASSPGQDYYNEQFF. The CDR3, as DNA: TGTGCCAGCAGCCCCGGACAGGATTACTACAATGAGCAGTTCTTC.

V gene TRBV6-1 combines with J gene TRBJ2-5; 9 nucleotides agree with TRBD1. Germline V gene data show CDR1 as MNHNS and CDR2 as SASEGT. Unmatched junction bases numbered 10, after V lost 10 bases and J lost 4 bases. The length of the CDR3 is 14 residues. CDR3: CATWDRAGSETQYF. The CDR3 DNA sequence: TGTGCCACCTGGGACAGGGCAGGTTCAGAGACCCAGTACTTC.

This clone was seen once. The V gene is TRBV7-2, the J gene TRBJ2-3; the match to TRBD1 covers 9 bases. Germline CDR1 is SGHTA and CDR2 is FQGNSA. The junction had 6 bases not matched to a gene; V was cut back by 5 bases and J by 3 bases. The length of the CDR3 is 15 residues. CDR3 loop: CASSRVGTGTDTQYF. DNA for the CDR3: TGTGCCAGCAGCCGAGTCGGGACAGGGACAGATACGCAGTATTTT.

This clone has more than one count but fewer than ten. The chain employs TRBV4-3 and TRBJ2-7; 10 nucleotides agree with TRBD1. Germline values: CDR1 LGHNA, CDR2 YSLEER. The CDR3 contains 15 residues. The V segment lost 4 bases and the J segment 3 bases; nucleotides outside the gene matches: 6. DNA for the CDR3: TGCGCCAGCAGCCTTCGACAGGGGGCTTTCTACGAGCAGTACTTC. Translating gives CASSLRQGAFYEQYF.

The chain joins TRBV18 to TRBJ2-7; 9 nucleotides line up with TRBD1. In germline, CDR1 is KGHSH, CDR2 LQKENI. This CDR3 region has 16 residues. J gave up 4 bases and V 3 bases, and 10 bases lay outside the gene matches. CDR3 DNA sequence: TGTGCCAGCTCACCTCTCGGACAGGGGTTGGGGTACGAGCAGTACTTC. This translates into CASSPLGQGLGYEQYF.

This sequence joins TRBV12-5 and TRBJ1-5; no reliable D call. The CDR3 runs to 13 residues. V lost 6 bases, J lost 7 bases, and 13 bases lay in between. Per germline, CDR1 LGHNT and CDR2 FRNRAP. The CDR3 DNA sequence: TGTGCTAGTGGCGTGGACTCAGGACAGCCCCAGCATTTT. It yields the protein CASGVDSGQPQHF.

Note on this clone: Other nucleotide sequences from this sample produce the same CDR3. This chain uses TRBV2 with TRBJ1-1; tentative D call: TRBD1 (6 bases). Trimming took off 6 bases at V and 8 bases at J, with 13 bases between the two ends. This CDR3 has 12 amino acids. Germline CDR1 reads SNHLY; CDR2 reads FYNNEI. DNA for the CDR3: TGTGCCAGCAGCCCTACAGGGCGCGAAGCTTTCTTT. Translated: CASSPTGREAFF.

V gene TRBV6-1 combines with J gene TRBJ2-5, with 7 bases aligning to TRBD1. The CDR3 has 14 amino acids. The trim removed 4 bases at V and 5 bases at J, leaving 7 bases unmatched. Per germline, CDR1 MNHNS and CDR2 SASEGT. The chain's CDR3 is CASSVQGFGETQYF. The CDR3 nucleotides read TGTGCCAGCAGTGTACAGGGGTTCGGGGAGACCCAGTACTTC.

The chain recombines TRBV5-4 with TRBJ2-1, with 9 bases lining up with TRBD2. V gave up 4 bases and J gave up 5 bases; unmatched junction bases: 7. From germline, CDR1 is SGHNT and CDR2 YYREEE (reference sequence). The CDR3 totals 15 residues. CDR3: CASSRRLAENNEQFF. The DNA for the CDR3 is TGTGCCAGCAGCCGTCGACTAGCGGAAAACAATGAGCAGTTCTTC.

This chain links TRBV28 with TRBJ1-1; the D is unclear. This CDR3 comprises 15 residues. Trimming took 5 bases from V and 3 from J, leaving 16 bases between them. Germline V gives CDR1 MDHEN, CDR2 SYDVKM. CDR3 nucleotides: TGTGCCAGCAGTACCGTTGTGAGTTGGTACACTGAAGCTTTCTTT. Amino acid sequence: CASSTVVSWYTEAFF.

The chain recombines TRBV9 with TRBJ1-1; D possibly corresponds to TRBD1 (6 bases). CDR1 is SGDLS, CDR2 YYNGEE, per germline. CDR3 length: 14 residues. With 4 bases removed from V and 2 bases from J, the gap between germline ends came to 12 bases. CDR3 sequence: CASSPQQGNTEAFF. In nucleotides, the CDR3 is TGTGCCAGCAGCCCCCAACAGGGTAACACTGAAGCTTTCTTT. Combining the CDR3 with reference TRBV9 and TRBJ1-1 gives the whole variable domain DSGVTQTPKHLITATGQRVTLRCSPRSGDLSVYWYQQSLDQGLQFLIQYYNGEERAKGNILERFSAQQFPDLHSELNLSSLELGDSALYFCASSPQQGNTEAFFGQGTRLTVV.

This clone was observed once. The V and J genes are TRBV7-2 and TRBJ1-5, with D hard to call. Germline V CDR1 and CDR2: SGHTA, FQGNSA. The V and J ends lost 1 base and 7 bases respectively, with 5 bases between them. CDR3 length: 12 residues. In DNA form, the CDR3 reads TGTGCCAGCAGCTTAGAATTACAGCCCCAGCATTTT. This encodes CASSLELQPQHF.

The gene calls are TRBV11-2 and TRBJ2-1, with D possibly TRBD1 on 6 matching bases. Germline V gene sequence: CDR1 SGHAT, CDR2 FQNNGV. This CDR3 spans 14 amino acids. Trimming left V 5 bases short and J 4 bases short, with 12 bases between. CDR3 sequence reads: CASSRGSFYNEQFF. In DNA, the CDR3 is TGTGCCAGCAGCAGGGGGTCCTTTTACAATGAGCAGTTCTTC.

The gene calls are TRBV6-1 and TRBJ2-7; TRBD1 aligns across 7 bases. Germline V gene lookup returns CDR1 MNHNS and CDR2 SASEGT. There are 14 residues in the CDR3. V was pared by 8 bases and J by 2 bases, with 9 bases of the junction left unmatched. The CDR3 bases are TGTGCCAGCGAGACAGGGTTCGCACCCTACGAGCAGTACTTC. It yields the protein CASETGFAPYEQYF.

In regard to this clone: One junction end does not reproduce the germline sequence, and a read error may be involved. J is TRBJ2-5 and V is TRBV5-1; D is possibly TRBD1 (6 bases). Looked up from germline, CDR1 is SGHRS and CDR2 is YFSETQ. The CDR3 covers 10 residues. This CDR3 is CASKGAGADF. DNA of the CDR3: TGCGCCAGCAAAGGGGCAGGGGCGGACTTC.

The rearrangement links TRBV5-1 to TRBJ2-1, with TRBD1 matching 7 bases. Germline CDR1 SGHRS, CDR2 YFSETQ. Trimming removed 3 bases from V and 0 bases from J; junction bases left unmatched: 3. There are 15 residues in the CDR3. In nucleotides, the CDR3 is TGCGCCAGCAGCTCAGGGACAGTCTCCTACAATGAGCAGTTCTTC. Translated, it gives CASSSGTVSYNEQFF.

This clone was observed a handful of times. The chain employs TRBV5-6 and TRBJ2-1; D call uncertain. V gave up 2 bases and J gave up 12 bases, with 12 bases separating them. The germline gives CDR1 SGHDT, CDR2 YYEEEE. The CDR3 length is 12 residues. The CDR3 loop reads CASSFSRVGQFF. The CDR3 bases are TGTGCCAGCAGCTTTAGCCGGGTTGGGCAGTTCTTC.

For the CDR3, the DNA is TGTGCCAGTAGTATATGGGGGAGGGCCACAGATACGCAGTATTTT. It yields the protein CASSIWGRATDTQYF. The V and J genes are TRBV19 and TRBJ2-3, with TRBD2 matching 7 bases. J was trimmed by 2 bases and V by 2 bases; bases with no gene match: 4. This CDR3 region has 15 residues. Per the germline V gene, CDR1 is LNHDA and CDR2 is SQIVND (reference sequence).

This clone was counted between two and nine times. V usage is TRBV10-3 and J usage is TRBJ1-2; D uncertain. From germline, CDR1 is ENHRY and CDR2 SYGVKD. The V gene lost 11 bases and the J gene lost 3 bases, with 13 bases spanning the gap. This CDR3 has 12 amino acids. CDR3: CAAESGHYGYTF. The DNA for the CDR3 is TGTGCCGCGGAAAGCGGGCACTATGGCTACACCTTC.

This chain joins TRBV5-4 and TRBJ2-2; D perhaps matches TRBD2 (5 bases). Looked up from germline, CDR1 is SGHNT and CDR2 is YYREEE (reference sequence). The CDR3 spans 16 residues. V gave up 2 bases and J gave up 0 bases, with 11 bases separating them. The CDR3 coding sequence is TGTGCCAGCAGCTTCGGAGGAACCACGAACACCGGGGAGCTGTTTTTT. It specifies CASSFGGTTNTGELFF.

A word on this clone: Other DNA sequences in the same sample also yield this CDR3. V gene TRBV7-6 combines with J gene TRBJ2-7, with 9 bases fitting TRBD1. The germline gives CDR1 SGHVS, CDR2 FNYEAQ. The CDR3 length is 14 residues. V shed 5 bases, J shed 4 bases, and the junction held 6 bases outside the gene matches. The CDR3: CASSPGQGGYEQYF. In nucleotides, the CDR3 is TGTGCCAGCAGCCCGGGACAGGGAGGATACGAGCAGTACTTC.

The gene calls are TRBV20-1 and TRBJ2-7; D ambiguous. The CDR3 covers 11 residues. With 1 base removed from V and 6 bases from J, the gap between germline ends came to 7 bases. From germline, CDR1 is DFQATT and CDR2 SNEGSKA (reference sequence). CDR3 bases: TGCAGTGCTAGAGTTCAAATCGAGCAGTACTTC. The encoded protein is CSARVQIEQYF.

The rearrangement uses TRBV7-3 and TRBJ2-3; tentatively, D is TRBD2 (6 bases). The CDR3 runs to 16 residues. Germline V lookup: CDR1 SGHTA, CDR2 FQGTGA. Trimming shortened V by 0 bases and J by 1 base, and 11 bases separated the two germline ends. The CDR3, as DNA: TGTGCCAGCAGCTTAACGTTGGCTAGCGGCACAGATACGCAGTATTTT. This gives the protein CASSLTLASGTDTQYF.

The chain joins TRBV28 to TRBJ2-7; no reliable D call. The V end lost 3 bases, the J end lost 4 bases, and 10 bases lay between the germline ends. The germline V gene encodes CDR1 MDHEN and CDR2 SYDVKM. The CDR3 runs to 13 residues. The CDR3 spells CASSFSPGYEQYF. The CDR3 bases are TGTGCCAGCAGTTTTTCTCCAGGTTACGAGCAGTACTTC.

This clone was observed a handful of times. The chain carries TRBV19 and TRBJ1-3; the match to TRBD1 covers 8 bases. V shed 10 bases and J 3 bases; nucleotides not matched to a gene: 8. This CDR3 is 14 amino acids long. Germline V gene data show CDR1 as LNHDA and CDR2 as SQIVND (reference sequence). CDR3 protein: CATLDRVIGNTIYF. The CDR3 nucleotides are TGTGCCACCCTGGACAGGGTGATTGGAAACACCATATATTTT.

The chain recombines TRBV29-1 with TRBJ2-5; 10 bases match TRBD1. The CDR3 sequence is 13 residues long. Germline V gene lookup returns CDR1 SQVTM and CDR2 ANQGSEA. V was clipped by 5 bases and J by 4 bases; unmatched bases: 4. The chain's CDR3 is CSVLTGGGETQYF. CDR3 coding DNA: TGCAGCGTTTTGACAGGGGGCGGAGAGACCCAGTACTTC. The entire variable domain, with the rest obtained from reference TRBV29-1 and TRBJ2-5, is as follows: SAVISQKPSRDICQRGTSLTIQCQVDSQVTMMFWYRQQPGQSLTLIATANQGSEATYESGFVIDKFPISRPNLTFSTLTVSNMSPEDSSIYLCSVLTGGGETQYFGPGTRLLVL.

With regard to this clone: Other DNA sequences in the same sample also yield this CDR3. The chain joins TRBV27 to TRBJ2-7, with TRBD1 matching over 10 bases. The CDR3 totals 14 residues. J gave up 0 bases and V 6 bases, and 2 bases lay outside the gene matches. CDR1 and CDR2 from the germline V gene are MNHEY and SMNVEV (reference sequence). The CDR3 DNA reads TGTGCCAGCAGGAGGACAGGGGGCTCCTACGAGCAGTACTTC. Translation gives CASRRTGGSYEQYF.